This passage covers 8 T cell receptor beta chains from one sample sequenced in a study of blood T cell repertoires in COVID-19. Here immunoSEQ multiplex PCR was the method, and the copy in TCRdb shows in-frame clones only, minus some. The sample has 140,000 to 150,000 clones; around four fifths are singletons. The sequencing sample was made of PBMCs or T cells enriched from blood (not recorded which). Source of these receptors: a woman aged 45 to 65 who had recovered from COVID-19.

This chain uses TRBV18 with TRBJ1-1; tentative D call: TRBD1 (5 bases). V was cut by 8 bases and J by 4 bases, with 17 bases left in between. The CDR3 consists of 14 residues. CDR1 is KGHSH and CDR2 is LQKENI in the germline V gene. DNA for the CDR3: TGTGCCAGCCTCACCGGGCAGGGAGGCACTGAAGCTTTCTTT. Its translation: CASLTGQGGTEAFF.

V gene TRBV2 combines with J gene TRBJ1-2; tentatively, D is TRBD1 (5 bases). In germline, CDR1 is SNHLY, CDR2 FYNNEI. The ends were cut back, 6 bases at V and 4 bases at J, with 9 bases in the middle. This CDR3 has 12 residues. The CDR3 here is CASRDRAYGYTF. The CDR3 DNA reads TGTGCCAGCAGAGACAGAGCCTATGGCTACACCTTC.

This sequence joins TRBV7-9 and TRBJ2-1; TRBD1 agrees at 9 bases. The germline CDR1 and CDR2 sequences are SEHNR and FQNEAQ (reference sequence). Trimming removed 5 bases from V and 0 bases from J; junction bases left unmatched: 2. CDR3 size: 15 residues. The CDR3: CASSRTGASYNEQFF. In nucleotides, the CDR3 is TGTGCCAGCAGCCGGACAGGGGCCTCCTACAATGAGCAGTTCTTC.

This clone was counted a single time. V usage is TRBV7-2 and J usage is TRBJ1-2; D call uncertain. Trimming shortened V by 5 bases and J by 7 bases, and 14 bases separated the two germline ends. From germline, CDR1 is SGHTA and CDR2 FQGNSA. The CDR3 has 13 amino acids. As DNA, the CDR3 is TGTGCCAGCAGCGCCCCGCTGACTTCTGGCTACACCTTC. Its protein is CASSAPLTSGYTF. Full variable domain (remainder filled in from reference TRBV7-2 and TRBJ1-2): GAGVSQSPSNKVTEKGKDVELRCDPISGHTALYWYRQSLGQGLEFLIYFQGNSAPDKSGLPSDRFSAERTGGSVSTLTIQRTQQEDSAVYLCASSAPLTSGYTFGSGTRLTVV.

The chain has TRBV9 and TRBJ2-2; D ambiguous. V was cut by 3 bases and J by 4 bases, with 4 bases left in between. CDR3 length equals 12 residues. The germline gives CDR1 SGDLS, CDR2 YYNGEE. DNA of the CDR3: TGTGCCAGCAGCGCATTCACCGGGGAGCTGTTTTTT. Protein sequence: CASSAFTGELFF.

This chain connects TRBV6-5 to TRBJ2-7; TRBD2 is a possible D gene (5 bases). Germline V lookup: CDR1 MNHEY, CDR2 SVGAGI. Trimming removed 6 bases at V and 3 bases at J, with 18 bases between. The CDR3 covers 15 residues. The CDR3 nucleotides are TGTGCCAGCAGATCGGGGATCACTCCGGGCTACGAGCAGTACGTC. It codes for CASRSGITPGYEQYV.

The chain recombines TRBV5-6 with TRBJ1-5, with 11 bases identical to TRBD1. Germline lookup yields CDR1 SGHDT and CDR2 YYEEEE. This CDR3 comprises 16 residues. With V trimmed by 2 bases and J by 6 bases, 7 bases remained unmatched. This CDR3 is CASSFAGQGAGQPQHF. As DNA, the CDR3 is TGTGCCAGCAGCTTCGCCGGACAGGGGGCGGGTCAGCCCCAGCATTTT.

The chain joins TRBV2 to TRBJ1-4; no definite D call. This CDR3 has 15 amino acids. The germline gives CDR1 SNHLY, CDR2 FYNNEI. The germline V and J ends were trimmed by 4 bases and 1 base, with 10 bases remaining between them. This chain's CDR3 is CASSGALGTNEKLFF. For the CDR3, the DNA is TGTGCCAGCAGTGGCGCACTCGGAACTAATGAAAAACTGTTTTTT.